The clone carrying this TCR beta chain was observed a handful of times. CDR1 and CDR2 from the germline V gene are SGHNT and YENEEA. The V end was cut by 6 bases, the J end by 0 bases, with 12 bases between. CDR3 size: 14 residues. Repertoires were generated with immunoSEQ multiplex PCR, while TCRdb's copy carries only in-frame clones and drops some. This sample has more than 3,000 clones, with 69% found just once. This entry is derived from a study of preoperative IRX-2 immunotherapy in early breast cancer. Treatment given: preoperative locoregional IRX-2 cytokine immunotherapy. Patients received preoperative, locoregional IRX-2 cytokine immunotherapy in a phase Ib study.

Sequenced here: tumor tissue, sampled before IRX-2 immunotherapy. The receptor was isolated from a human donor with breast cancer. The V and J genes are TRBV11-3 and TRBJ2-7, with D possibly TRBD1 on 5 matching bases. The CDR3 DNA follows: TGTGCCAGCAGTCAACAGGTAAACTCCTACGAGCAGTACTTC. Encoded protein: CASSQQVNSYEQYF. Full variable domain (missing parts from reference TRBV11-3 and TRBJ2-7): EAGVVQSPRYKIIEKKQPVAFWCNPISGHNTLYWYLQNLGQGPELLIRYENEEAVDDSQLPKDRFSAERLKGVDSTLKIQPAELGDSAVYLCASSQQVNSYEQYFGPGTRLTVT.